These 22 T cell receptor beta chains originate from one sample sequenced in a study of PD-1 blockade in classical Hodgkin lymphoma. Time point defined: newly diagnosed, previously untreated cHL patient sample. PBMCs, once thawed, yielded CD8+ T cells isolated by magnetic negative selection. Generated by immunoSEQ multiplex PCR, the TCRdb table keeps only in-frame clones and is missing some. The table shows fewer than 10,000 clones, with 75% to 95% occurring only once. The sample taken for sequencing was CD8+ T cells from blood. The receptors here all came from a human donor with classical Hodgkin lymphoma.

J is TRBJ2-3 and V is TRBV15; 9 bases line up with TRBD2. Trimming took 4 bases from V and 4 from J; bases not matched to a gene: 9. CDR3 length equals 16 residues. Germline CDR1 is LNHNV and CDR2 is YYDKDF (reference sequence). CDR3 protein: CATSKEGGRGPDTQYF. CDR3 coding DNA: TGTGCCACCAGCAAGGAGGGCGGGAGGGGCCCAGATACGCAGTATTTT. The full variable domain, in which reference TRBV15 and TRBJ2-3 provide the parts outside the CDR3, is DAMVIQNPRYQVTQFGKPVTLSCSQTLNHNVMYWYQQKSSQAPKLLFHYYDKDFNNEADTPDNFQSRRPNTSFCFLDIRSPGLGDTAMYLCATSKEGGRGPDTQYFGPGTRLTVL.

This clone was observed a single time. The chain uses TRBV4-2 and TRBJ1-2, with a tentative D call TRBD1 (5 bases). The CDR3 consists of 15 residues. CDR1 and CDR2 from the germline V gene are LGHNA and YNFKEQ. Trimming cost V 0 bases and J 2 bases, with 10 bases left between them. Written as DNA, the CDR3 is TGTGCCAGCAGCCAAGAGGCCGGGGGAAACTATGGCTACACCTTC. This gives the protein CASSQEAGGNYGYTF.

The gene calls are TRBV10-3 and TRBJ1-1, with TRBD1 as a possible D gene (6 bases). The V and J ends lost 2 bases and 6 bases respectively, with 13 bases between them. Germline V CDR1 and CDR2: ENHRY, SYGVKD. This CDR3 contains 14 residues. In DNA, the CDR3 is TGTGCCATCAGTGAGGGGCAGGGGACGGCTGAAGCTTTCTTT. It yields the protein CAISEGQGTAEAFF.

A remark on this clone: The same CDR3 can be traced to other DNA sequences in this sample. V gene TRBV6-4 combines with J gene TRBJ1-2, with TRBD1 as a possible D gene (5 bases). CDR3 length: 13 residues. The V end was cut by 0 bases, the J end by 8 bases, with 10 bases between. Germline values: CDR1 MRHNA, CDR2 SNTAGT. For the CDR3, the DNA is TGTGCCAGCAGTGACTCGACCGGGGGGGGCTACACCTTC. Translated, it gives CASSDSTGGGYTF.

This chain links TRBV11-1 with TRBJ2-7; perhaps TRBD2 as D (5 bases). From germline, CDR1 is SGHAT and CDR2 FQDESV (reference sequence). V lost 5 bases, J lost 0 bases, and 14 bases lay in between. The CDR3 is made up of 15 amino acids. CDR3: CASSPRGSLSYEQYF. The CDR3 DNA is TGTGCCAGCAGCCCAAGAGGGTCCCTCTCCTACGAGCAGTACTTC. The entire variable domain, with the rest obtained from reference TRBV11-1 and TRBJ2-7, is as follows: EAEVAQSPRYKITEKSQAVAFWCDPISGHATLYWYRQILGQGPELLVQFQDESVVDDSQLPKDRFSAERLKGVDSTLKIQPAELGDSAMYLCASSPRGSLSYEQYFGPGTRLTVT.

Here the CDR3 DNA reads TGTGCCAGCAGCCGGGACTCCGGCACCCAGTACTTC. Amino acids: CASSRDSGTQYF. The J gene is TRBJ2-5, the V gene TRBV7-9, with a tentative D call TRBD2 (6 bases). The CDR3 runs to 12 residues. V was trimmed by 5 bases and J by 8 bases, leaving 12 bases between them. The V gene's germline CDR1 is SEHNR and CDR2 FQNEAQ (reference sequence).

The gene calls are TRBV7-2 and TRBJ2-2; 9 nucleotides match TRBD2. V shed 11 bases, J shed 5 bases, and the junction held 6 bases outside the gene matches. There are 13 residues in the CDR3. Germline loops: CDR1 SGHTA, CDR2 FQGNSA. The CDR3 DNA reads TGTGCCTCCATGGCGGGAGGGACCGGGGAGCTGTTTTTT. Translated, it gives CASMAGGTGELFF. The full variable domain, completed using reference TRBV7-2 and TRBJ2-2, is GAGVSQSPSNKVTEKGKDVELRCDPISGHTALYWYRQSLGQGLEFLIYFQGNSAPDKSGLPSDRFSAERTGGSVSTLTIQRTQQEDSAVYLCASMAGGTGELFFGEGSRLTVL.

The rearrangement uses TRBV5-1 and TRBJ2-5; perhaps TRBD2 as D (6 bases). TRBJ2-7 matches the DNA end more closely, so the J call is doubtful. The CDR3 runs 15 residues. Germline values: CDR1 SGHRS, CDR2 YFSETQ. The CDR3 sequence is CASSLLAGGYYEQYF. The CDR3 DNA reads as TGCGCCAGCAGCTTACTAGCAGGCGGGTACTACGAGCAGTACTTC.

V gene TRBV2 combines with J gene TRBJ2-2; TRBD2 agrees at 12 bases. Germline V gene lookup returns CDR1 SNHLY and CDR2 FYNNEI. The CDR3 is 15 residues long. V dropped 3 bases and J dropped 4; count of bases not matched to a gene: 0. The CDR3 sequence: CASSEGLAGTGELFF. The CDR3, as DNA: TGTGCCAGCAGTGAGGGACTAGCGGGCACCGGGGAGCTGTTTTTT.

This sequence joins TRBV5-1 and TRBJ2-1; the D call may be TRBD1 or TRBD2 (5 bases each). V lost 1 base, J lost 6 bases, and 14 bases lay in between. Per the germline V gene, CDR1 is SGHRS and CDR2 is YFSETQ. This CDR3 has 15 amino acids. The CDR3 DNA follows: TGCGCCAGCAGCTTGATGAGGGGCATGTTCAATGAGCAGTTCTTC. This sequence encodes CASSLMRGMFNEQFF.

The genes are TRBV6-6 and TRBJ2-5; D possibly matches TRBD1 or TRBD2 (5 bases each). The end of the DNA is better explained by TRBJ2-7, so the J call may be wrong. From germline, CDR1 is MNHNY and CDR2 SVGAGI (reference sequence). This CDR3 contains 14 residues. In nucleotides, the CDR3 is TGTGCCAGCAGTTACTCGCTGTATGGGACCGAGCAGTACTTC. Residues: CASSYSLYGTEQYF.

The chain joins TRBV9 to TRBJ1-3; unclear D gene. Germline V CDR1 and CDR2: SGDLS, YYNGEE. CDR3 size: 15 residues. Trimming cost V 0 bases and J 2 bases, with 9 bases left between them. The CDR3 DNA reads as TGTGCCAGCAGCGTAGCTGTGACACCTGGAAACACCATATATTTT. Its translation is CASSVAVTPGNTIYF.

The rearrangement uses TRBV10-3 and TRBJ2-5, with 7 bases that match TRBD1. The CDR3 length is 14 residues. Germline CDR1 reads ENHRY; CDR2 reads SYGVKD. The V gene end was trimmed by 2 bases and the J gene end by 0 bases; junction bases not matched to a gene: 0. CDR3 residues: CAISEQGDQETQYF. DNA of the CDR3: TGTGCCATCAGTGAGCAGGGGGACCAAGAGACCCAGTACTTC.

This rearrangement joins TRBV30 to TRBJ1-6, with a tentative D call TRBD1 (5 bases). Trimming took 0 bases from V and 7 from J, leaving 7 bases between them. CDR3 size: 13 residues. The germline V gene encodes CDR1 GTSNPN and CDR2 SVGIG (reference sequence). The CDR3 spells CAWSVEGNSPLHF. CDR3 coding DNA: TGTGCCTGGAGTGTGGAGGGGAATTCACCCCTCCACTTT.

The chain joins TRBV9 to TRBJ1-2, with TRBD1 matching 7 bases. Germline CDR1 is SGDLS and CDR2 is YYNGEE. The CDR3 sequence is 15 residues long. With V trimmed by 3 bases and J by 2 bases, 7 bases remained unmatched. CDR3 amino acids: CASSGGTGENYGYTF. The CDR3 nucleotides are TGTGCCAGCAGCGGGGGAACAGGGGAAAACTATGGCTACACCTTC.

The chain employs TRBV13 and TRBJ1-2, with D unresolved. The CDR3 is made up of 13 amino acids. The V end was cut by 3 bases, the J end by 4 bases, with 9 bases between. Germline V gene lookup returns CDR1 PRHDT and CDR2 FYEKMQ (reference sequence). CDR3 loop: CASSFKESYGYTF. In nucleotides, the CDR3 is TGTGCCAGCAGCTTCAAAGAATCCTATGGCTACACCTTC.

The chain carries TRBV27 and TRBJ2-1; D may be TRBD1 (6 bases). Germline V gene lookup returns CDR1 MNHEY and CDR2 SMNVEV (reference sequence). The ends were cut back, 0 bases at V and 8 bases at J, with 11 bases in the middle. This CDR3 contains 14 residues. CDR3 nucleotide sequence: TGTGCCAGCAGTTTATCGGGCAGGGGCTATGAGCAGTTCTTC. Protein: CASSLSGRGYEQFF.

This chain connects TRBV28 to TRBJ2-1, with D perhaps matching TRBD2 (6 bases). Germline-derived CDR1 and CDR2 are MDHEN and SYDVKM. CDR3 length: 16 amino acids. The germline V and J ends were trimmed by 1 base and 5 bases, with 15 bases remaining between them. DNA of the CDR3: TGTGCCAGCAGTTTATTCCTCCGGGAGCCGAACAATGAGCAGTTCTTC. Translating it yields CASSLFLREPNNEQFF.

The V call is TRBV19, the J call TRBJ2-2; D is possibly TRBD2 (6 bases). CDR3 size: 14 residues. Germline V lookup: CDR1 LNHDA, CDR2 SQIVND (reference sequence). Deletions cut 11 bases from V and 10 bases from J, with 23 bases between. CDR3 loop: CAPRGDRESEELFF. CDR3 DNA sequence: TGTGCCCCAAGGGGCGATCGGGAGAGCGAGGAGCTGTTTTTT. The full variable domain, its missing parts supplied by reference TRBV19 and TRBJ2-2, is DGGITQSPKYLFRKEGQNVTLSCEQNLNHDAMYWYRQDPGQGLRLIYYSQIVNDFQKGDIAEGYSVSREKKESFPLTVTSAQKNPTAFYLCAPRGDRESEELFFGEGSRLTVL.

This clone was recorded a few times. The chain couples TRBV7-9 to TRBJ2-7, with 9 bases identical to TRBD1. In germline, CDR1 is SEHNR, CDR2 FQNEAQ (reference sequence). The V and J ends lost 5 bases and 2 bases, in that order; junction bases with no gene match: 7. The CDR3 runs to 15 residues. Written as DNA, the CDR3 is TGTGCCAGCAGCCAAGTAGGGACAGGGACCTACGAGCAGTACTTC. It is translated as CASSQVGTGTYEQYF.

This clone came up once. CDR3 bases: TGTGCCAGCAGCTTAGTAGGGAATGAGCAGTTCTTC. Its protein product is CASSLVGNEQFF. The chain couples TRBV11-2 to TRBJ2-1; D call uncertain. CDR3 length: 12 amino acids. Germline V CDR1 and CDR2: SGHAT, FQNNGV. The V and J ends lost 1 base and 7 bases respectively, with 5 bases between them.

The rearrangement uses TRBV5-4 and TRBJ1-4; no reliable D call. The CDR3 loop spans 13 amino acids. Trimming pared 0 bases from V and 4 bases from J, leaving 4 bases between. Per the germline V gene, CDR1 is SGHNT and CDR2 is YYREEE (reference sequence). CDR3 in DNA: TGTGCCAGCAGCTTGGACCTTAATGAAAAACTGTTTTTT. It yields the protein CASSLDLNEKLFF.